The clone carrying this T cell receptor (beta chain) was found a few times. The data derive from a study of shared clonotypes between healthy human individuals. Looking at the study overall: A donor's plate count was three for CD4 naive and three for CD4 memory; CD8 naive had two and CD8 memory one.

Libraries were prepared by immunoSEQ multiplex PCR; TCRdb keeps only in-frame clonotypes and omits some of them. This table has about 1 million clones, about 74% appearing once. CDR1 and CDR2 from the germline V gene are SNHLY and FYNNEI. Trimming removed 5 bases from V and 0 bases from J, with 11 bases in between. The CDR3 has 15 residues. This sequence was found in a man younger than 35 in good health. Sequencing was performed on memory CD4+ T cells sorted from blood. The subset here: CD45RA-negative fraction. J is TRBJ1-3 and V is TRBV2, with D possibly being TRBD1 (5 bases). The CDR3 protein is CASSSDKSSGNTIYF. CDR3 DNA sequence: TGTGCCAGCAGTTCGGACAAGAGCTCTGGAAACACCATATATTTT. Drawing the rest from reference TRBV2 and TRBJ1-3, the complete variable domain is EPEVTQTPSHQVTQMGQEVILRCVPISNHLYFYWYRQILGQKVEFLVSFYNNEISEKSEIFDDQFSVERPDGSNFTLKIRSTKLEDSAMYFCASSSDKSSGNTIYFGEGSWLTVV.